This T cell receptor beta chain was retrieved from a study of control samples from healthy donors and cancer patients. The germline V and J ends were trimmed by 1 base and 3 bases, with 6 bases remaining between them. Germline V CDR1 and CDR2: MNHEY, SVGEGT. The CDR3 has 13 amino acids. TCRdb's table, derived via immunoSEQ multiplex PCR, lists solely in-frame clones and lacks some. The sample has about 170,000 clones, roughly 91% seen once. This clonotype was sampled from a woman aged 30 to 39 in good health. The rearrangement links TRBV6-2 or TRBV6-3 to TRBJ1-1; no definite D call. Sequencing used blood. The CDR3 DNA sequence: TGTGCCAGCAGTTACTACCCAGACACTGAAGCTTTCTTT. The encoded protein is CASSYYPDTEAFF.